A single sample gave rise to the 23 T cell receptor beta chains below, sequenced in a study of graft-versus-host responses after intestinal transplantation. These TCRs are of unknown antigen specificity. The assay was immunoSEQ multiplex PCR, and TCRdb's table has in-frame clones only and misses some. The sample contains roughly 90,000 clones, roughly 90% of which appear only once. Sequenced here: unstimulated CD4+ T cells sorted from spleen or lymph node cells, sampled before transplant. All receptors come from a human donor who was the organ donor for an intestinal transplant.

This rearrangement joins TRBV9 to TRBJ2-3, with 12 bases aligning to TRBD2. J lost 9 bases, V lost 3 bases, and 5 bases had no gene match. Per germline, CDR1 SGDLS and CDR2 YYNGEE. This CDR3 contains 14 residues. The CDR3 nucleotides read TGTGCCAGCAGCGGGACTAGCGGGGAAGGGACGCAGTATTTT. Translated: CASSGTSGEGTQYF. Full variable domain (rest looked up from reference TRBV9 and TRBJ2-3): DSGVTQTPKHLITATGQRVTLRCSPRSGDLSVYWYQQSLDQGLQFLIQYYNGEERAKGNILERFSAQQFPDLHSELNLSSLELGDSALYFCASSGTSGEGTQYFGPGTRLTVL.

The CDR3, as DNA: TGTGCCAGCAGTCGGGAGTTTAATGAAAAACTGTTTTTT. This codes for CASSREFNEKLFF. The chain uses TRBV27 and TRBJ1-4; D is undetermined. The CDR3 length is 13 residues. Per germline, CDR1 MNHEY and CDR2 SMNVEV (reference sequence). V was shortened by 5 bases and J by 4 bases, with 8 bases between the two germline ends.

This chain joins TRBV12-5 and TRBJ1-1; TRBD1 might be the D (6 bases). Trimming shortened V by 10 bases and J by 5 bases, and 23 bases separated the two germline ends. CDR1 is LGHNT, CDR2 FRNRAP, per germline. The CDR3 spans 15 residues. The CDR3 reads CATRRGGASGTEAFF. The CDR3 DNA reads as TGTGCTACCCGTCGAGGGGGGGCGAGTGGGACTGAAGCTTTCTTT.

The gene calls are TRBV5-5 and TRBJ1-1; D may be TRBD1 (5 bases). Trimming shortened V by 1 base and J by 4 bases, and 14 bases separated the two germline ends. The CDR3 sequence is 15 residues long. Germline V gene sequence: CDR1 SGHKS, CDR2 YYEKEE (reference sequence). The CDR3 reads CASSLLGTVGTEAFF. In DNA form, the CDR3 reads TGTGCCAGCAGCTTGTTAGGGACTGTGGGCACTGAAGCTTTCTTT. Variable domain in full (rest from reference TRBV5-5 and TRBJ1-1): DAGVTQSPTHLIKTRGQQVTLRCSPISGHKSVSWYQQVLGQGPQFIFQYYEKEERGRGNFPDRFSARQFPNYSSELNVNALLLGDSALYLCASSLLGTVGTEAFFGQGTRLTVV.

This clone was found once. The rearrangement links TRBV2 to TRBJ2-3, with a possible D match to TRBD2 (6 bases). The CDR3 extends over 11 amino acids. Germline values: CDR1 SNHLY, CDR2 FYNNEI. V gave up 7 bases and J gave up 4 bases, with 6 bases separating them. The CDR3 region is CASTSADTQYF. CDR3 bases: TGTGCCAGCACTAGCGCAGATACGCAGTATTTT.

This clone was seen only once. For the CDR3, the DNA is TGTGCCAGCAGCGTAGGAATAGCGGTTGATCCTTACAATGAGCAGTTCTTC. Translation gives CASSVGIAVDPYNEQFF. The chain joins TRBV9 to TRBJ2-1; tentative D call: TRBD2 (6 bases). Germline lookup yields CDR1 SGDLS and CDR2 YYNGEE. CDR3 length: 17 residues. Trimming stripped 0 bases from V and 4 bases from J, with 17 bases between.

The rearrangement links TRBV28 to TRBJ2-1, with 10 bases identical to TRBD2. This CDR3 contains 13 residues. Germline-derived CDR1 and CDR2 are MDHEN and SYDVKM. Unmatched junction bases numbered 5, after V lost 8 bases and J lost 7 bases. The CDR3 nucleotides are TGTGCCAGCCGCAAGCGGGAGGGGAATGAGCAGTTCTTC. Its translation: CASRKREGNEQFF.

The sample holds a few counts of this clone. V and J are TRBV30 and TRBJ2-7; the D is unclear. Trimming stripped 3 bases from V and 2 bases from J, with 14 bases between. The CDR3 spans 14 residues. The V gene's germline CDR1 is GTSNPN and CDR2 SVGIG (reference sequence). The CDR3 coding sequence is TGTGCCTGGAGCAGTAGCTATTCTGCCTACGAGCAGTACTTC. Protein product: CAWSSSYSAYEQYF. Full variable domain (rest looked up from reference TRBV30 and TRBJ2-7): SQTIHQWPATLVQPVGSPLSLECTVEGTSNPNLYWYRQAAGRGLQLLFYSVGIGQISSEVPQNLSASRPQDRQFILSSKKLLLSDSGFYLCAWSSSYSAYEQYFGPGTRLTVT.

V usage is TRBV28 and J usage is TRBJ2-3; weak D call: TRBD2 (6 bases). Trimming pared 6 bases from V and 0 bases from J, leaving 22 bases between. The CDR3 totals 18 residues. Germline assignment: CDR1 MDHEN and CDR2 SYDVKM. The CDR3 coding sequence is TGTGCCAGCAGCTCCCCCGGGAGAAAGGGAACTAGCACAGATACGCAGTATTTT. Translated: CASSSPGRKGTSTDTQYF.

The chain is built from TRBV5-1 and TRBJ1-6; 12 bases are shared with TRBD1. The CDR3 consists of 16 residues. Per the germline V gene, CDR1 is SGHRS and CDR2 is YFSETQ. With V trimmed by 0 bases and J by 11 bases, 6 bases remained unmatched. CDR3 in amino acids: CASSLGDRGLVAPLHF. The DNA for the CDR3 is TGCGCCAGCAGCTTGGGGGACAGGGGGCTAGTAGCACCCCTCCACTTT.

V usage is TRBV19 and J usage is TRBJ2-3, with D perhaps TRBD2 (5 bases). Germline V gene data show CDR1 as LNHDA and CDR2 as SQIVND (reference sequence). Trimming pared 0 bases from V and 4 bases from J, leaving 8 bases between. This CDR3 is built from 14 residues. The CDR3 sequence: CASSIERAADTQYF. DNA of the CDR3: TGTGCCAGTAGTATAGAGAGGGCCGCAGATACGCAGTATTTT.

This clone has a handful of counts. CDR3: CASSPTSGSYEQYF. CDR3 coding DNA: TGTGCCAGCAGCCCCACTAGCGGGAGTTACGAGCAGTACTTC. The rearrangement links TRBV5-4 to TRBJ2-7; 11 bases match TRBD2. This CDR3 is 14 amino acids long. Germline-derived CDR1 and CDR2 are SGHNT and YYREEE (reference sequence). With V trimmed by 4 bases and J by 4 bases, 4 bases remained unmatched.

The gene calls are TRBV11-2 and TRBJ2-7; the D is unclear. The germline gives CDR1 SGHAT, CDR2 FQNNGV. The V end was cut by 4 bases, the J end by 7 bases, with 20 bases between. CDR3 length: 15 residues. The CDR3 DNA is TGTGCCAGCAGCTACCTACCCCTTATCCCTTGGGAGCAGTACTTC. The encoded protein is CASSYLPLIPWEQYF.

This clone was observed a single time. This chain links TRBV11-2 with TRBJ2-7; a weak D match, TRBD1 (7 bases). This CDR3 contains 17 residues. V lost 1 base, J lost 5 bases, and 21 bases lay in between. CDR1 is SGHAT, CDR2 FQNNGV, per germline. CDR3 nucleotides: TGTGCCAGCAGCTTAGCAGGCGGGAAACAGGGGTTGGACGAGCAGTACTTC. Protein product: CASSLAGGKQGLDEQYF. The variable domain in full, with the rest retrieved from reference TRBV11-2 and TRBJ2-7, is EAGVAQSPRYKIIEKRQSVAFWCNPISGHATLYWYQQILGQGPKLLIQFQNNGVVDDSQLPKDRFSAERLKGVDSTLKIQPAKLEDSAVYLCASSLAGGKQGLDEQYFGPGTRLTVT.

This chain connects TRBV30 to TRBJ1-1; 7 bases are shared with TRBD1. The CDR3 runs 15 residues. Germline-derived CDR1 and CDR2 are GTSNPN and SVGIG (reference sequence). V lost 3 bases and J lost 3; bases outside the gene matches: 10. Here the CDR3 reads CAWRLKGAQDTEAFF. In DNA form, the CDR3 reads TGTGCCTGGAGGTTGAAGGGGGCGCAGGACACTGAAGCTTTCTTT.

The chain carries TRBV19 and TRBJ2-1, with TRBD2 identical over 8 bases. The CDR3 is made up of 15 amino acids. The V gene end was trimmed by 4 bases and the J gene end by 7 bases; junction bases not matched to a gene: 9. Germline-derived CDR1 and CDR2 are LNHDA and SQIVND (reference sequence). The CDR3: CASSNGGGPGNEQFF. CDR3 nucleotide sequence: TGTGCCAGTAGTAACGGCGGGGGGCCAGGGAATGAGCAGTTCTTC.

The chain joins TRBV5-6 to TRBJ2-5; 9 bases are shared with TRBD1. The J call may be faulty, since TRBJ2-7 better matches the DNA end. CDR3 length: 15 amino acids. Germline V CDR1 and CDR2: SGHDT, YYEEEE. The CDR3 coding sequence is TGTGCCAGCAGCCGACCGGGGACAGGGTCCTACGAGCAGTACTTC. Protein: CASSRPGTGSYEQYF.

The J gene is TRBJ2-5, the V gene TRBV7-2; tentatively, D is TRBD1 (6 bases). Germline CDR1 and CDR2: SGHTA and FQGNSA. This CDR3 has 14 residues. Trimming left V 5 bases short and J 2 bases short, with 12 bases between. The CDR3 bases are TGTGCCAGCAGCGAGGGGGTGTGGCAAGAGACCCAGTACTTC. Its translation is CASSEGVWQETQYF.

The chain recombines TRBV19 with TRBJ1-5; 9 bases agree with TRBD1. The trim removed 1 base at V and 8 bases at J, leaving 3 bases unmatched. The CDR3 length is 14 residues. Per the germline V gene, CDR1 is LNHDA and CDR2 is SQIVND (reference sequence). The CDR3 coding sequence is TGTGCCAGTAGTATAGGGGACAGGGCGAAGCCCCAGCATTTT. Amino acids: CASSIGDRAKPQHF.

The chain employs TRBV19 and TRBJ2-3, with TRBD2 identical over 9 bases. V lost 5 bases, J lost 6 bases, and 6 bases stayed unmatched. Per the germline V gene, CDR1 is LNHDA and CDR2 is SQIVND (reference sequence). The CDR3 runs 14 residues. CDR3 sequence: CASSVRGGADTQYF. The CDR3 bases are TGTGCCAGTAGTGTGCGGGGGGGAGCCGATACGCAGTATTTT. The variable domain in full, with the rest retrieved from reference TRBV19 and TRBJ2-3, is DGGITQSPKYLFRKEGQNVTLSCEQNLNHDAMYWYRQDPGQGLRLIYYSQIVNDFQKGDIAEGYSVSREKKESFPLTVTSAQKNPTAFYLCASSVRGGADTQYFGPGTRLTVL.

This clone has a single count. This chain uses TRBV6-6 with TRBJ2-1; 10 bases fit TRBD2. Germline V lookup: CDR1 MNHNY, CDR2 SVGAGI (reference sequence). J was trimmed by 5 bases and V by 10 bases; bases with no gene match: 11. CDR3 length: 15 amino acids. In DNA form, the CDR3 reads TGTGCCACCATTCTAGCGGGGGCGAAAAACAATGAGCAGTTCTTC. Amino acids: CATILAGAKNNEQFF.

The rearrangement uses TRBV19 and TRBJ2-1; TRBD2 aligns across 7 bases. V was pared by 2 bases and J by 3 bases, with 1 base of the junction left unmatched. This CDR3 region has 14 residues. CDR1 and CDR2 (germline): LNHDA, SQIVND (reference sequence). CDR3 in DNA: TGTGCCAGTAGTATATTAGCGGGCTACAATGAGCAGTTCTTC. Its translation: CASSILAGYNEQFF.

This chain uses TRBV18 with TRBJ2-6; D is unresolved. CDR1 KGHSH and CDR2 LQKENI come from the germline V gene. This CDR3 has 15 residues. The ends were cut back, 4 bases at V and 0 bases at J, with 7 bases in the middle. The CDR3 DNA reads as TGTGCCAGCTCACGCGGATACTCTGGGGCCAACGTCCTGACTTTC. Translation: CASSRGYSGANVLTF. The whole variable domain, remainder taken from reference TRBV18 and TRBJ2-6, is NAGVMQNPRHLVRRRGQEARLRCSPMKGHSHVYWYRQLPEEGLKFMVYLQKENIIDESGMPKERFSAEFPKEGPSILRIQQVVRGDSAAYFCASSRGYSGANVLTFGAGSRLTVL.